Listed below are T cell receptor beta chains from one sample, sequenced in a study of PD-L1 blockade in urothelial cancer. TCRdb's copy holds only in-frame clones and misses some; the assay was immunoSEQ multiplex PCR. The sample holds about 50,000 clones, about three quarters seen once. Sequenced here: PBMCs, sampled around atezolizumab (anti-PD-L1) treatment. These receptors originate from a man in his 70s with urothelial cancer. Each CDR3 is given with its conserved first and last residue. The order of the fields is V gene, clone size, D gene, J gene, CDR3 DNA, CDR3 protein. D genes are given only for firm matches. Size tells how often a clone was seen (once, few, many) or the class of an expanded clone, and some rows leave it out.

>TRBV2|once|.|TRBJ1-1
TGTGCCAGCAGCCTCAATGGGGGGGCCACTGAAGCTTTCTTT
CASSLNGGATEAFF
>TRBV5-1|.|TRBD1|TRBJ2-3
TGCGCCAGCAGCTACGACAGGGTAGATACGCAGTATTTT
CASSYDRVDTQYF
>TRBV28|.|TRBD1|TRBJ2-5
TGTGCCAGCAGTTTCGAGGGGACAGGGTCGGCAGAGACCCAGTACTTC
CASSFEGTGSAETQYF
>TRBV5-1|few|.|TRBJ2-5
TGCGCCAGCAGCTTGTCAGGGAACCAAGAGACCCAGTACTTC
CASSLSGNQETQYF
>TRBV6-1|.|TRBD1|TRBJ2-1
TGTGCCAGCACCCCCGGGACAGAACAATACAATGAGCAGTTCTTC
CASTPGTEQYNEQFF
>TRBV7-2|.|TRBD2|TRBJ2-5
TGTGCCAGCAGCCTAGCGGGAAGCGGGAGGGTAGGGGAGACCCAGTACTTC
CASSLAGSGRVGETQYF
>TRBV11-2|.|.|TRBJ2-5
TGTGCCAGCAGCCCCTGGCCCGTGGAGACCCAGTACTTC
CASSPWPVETQYF
>TRBV5-5|.|TRBD2|TRBJ2-1
TGTGCCAGCAGCTCGACTAGCGGGAGGCACAATGAGCAGTTCTTC
CASSSTSGRHNEQFF
>TRBV19|.|TRBD1|TRBJ1-5
TGTGCCAGTAGTCCAGGGGGCGCAGACAATCAGCCCCAGCATTTT
CASSPGGADNQPQHF
>TRBV28|.|.|TRBJ1-1
TGTGCCAGCAGCCCCGGAGGGCACACTGAAGCTTTCTTT
CASSPGGHTEAFF
>TRBV5-6|.|.|TRBJ1-1
TGTGCCAGCAGCTTGACGGGGAGGACTGAAGCTTTCTTT
CASSLTGRTEAFF
>TRBV2|.|.|TRBJ1-5
TGTGCCAGCAGTAGCCAGGGGCGAGATCAGCCCCAGCATTTT
CASSSQGRDQPQHF
>TRBV5-1|.|TRBD1|TRBJ2-2
TGCGCCAGCAGCGCTCTGACAGGGGGCGGGACCGGGGAGCTGTTTTTT
CASSALTGGGTGELFF
>TRBV7-8|few|TRBD2|TRBJ2-1
TGTGCCAGCAGCTTAGCAACGACTAGCCGATACAATGAGCAGTTCTTC
CASSLATTSRYNEQFF
>TRBV7-8|.|.|TRBJ1-4
TGTGCCAGCAGTAATTCTCACGCGCCAGGGGAAGGTGAAAAACTGTTTTTT
CASSNSHAPGEGEKLFF
>TRBV5-4|few|TRBD1|TRBJ2-7
TGTGCCAGCAGCTCGGGACAGGGACGCGTAAACGAGCAGTACTTC
CASSSGQGRVNEQYF
>TRBV11-3|.|TRBD1|TRBJ2-4
TGTGCCAGCAGCTTAGATAGGACAGGTTCCAAAAACATTCAGTACTTC
CASSLDRTGSKNIQYF
>TRBV10-3|.|.|TRBJ2-7
TGTGCCATCAGTGATGGACTCTTGAGCTCCTACGAGCAGTACTTC
CAISDGLLSSYEQYF
>TRBV7-3|.|TRBD1|TRBJ1-5
TGTGCCAGCAGCGGGACAGGGGGTCAGCCCCAGCATTTT
CASSGTGGQPQHF
>TRBV12-5|.|.|TRBJ1-5
TGTGCTAGTGGTCTAGAGGAGCCCCAGCATTTT
CASGLEEPQHF
>TRBV7-6|.|TRBD2|TRBJ2-1
TGTGCCAGCAGTCGGACTAGCGGACAACACCGCAATGAGCAGTTCTTC
CASSRTSGQHRNEQFF
>TRBV28|.|TRBD1|TRBJ2-7
TGTGCCAGCAGTTCTCCGGGACAGGGCACCTACGAGCAGTACTTC
CASSSPGQGTYEQYF
>TRBV2|.|.|TRBJ1-2
TGTGCCAGCAGTCAACCTACCGGCTACACCTTC
CASSQPTGYTF
>TRBV6-1|.|.|TRBJ2-1
TGTGCCAGCACCCCGGGCGGGACCCTTTGGAATGAGCAGTTCTTC
CASTPGGTLWNEQFF